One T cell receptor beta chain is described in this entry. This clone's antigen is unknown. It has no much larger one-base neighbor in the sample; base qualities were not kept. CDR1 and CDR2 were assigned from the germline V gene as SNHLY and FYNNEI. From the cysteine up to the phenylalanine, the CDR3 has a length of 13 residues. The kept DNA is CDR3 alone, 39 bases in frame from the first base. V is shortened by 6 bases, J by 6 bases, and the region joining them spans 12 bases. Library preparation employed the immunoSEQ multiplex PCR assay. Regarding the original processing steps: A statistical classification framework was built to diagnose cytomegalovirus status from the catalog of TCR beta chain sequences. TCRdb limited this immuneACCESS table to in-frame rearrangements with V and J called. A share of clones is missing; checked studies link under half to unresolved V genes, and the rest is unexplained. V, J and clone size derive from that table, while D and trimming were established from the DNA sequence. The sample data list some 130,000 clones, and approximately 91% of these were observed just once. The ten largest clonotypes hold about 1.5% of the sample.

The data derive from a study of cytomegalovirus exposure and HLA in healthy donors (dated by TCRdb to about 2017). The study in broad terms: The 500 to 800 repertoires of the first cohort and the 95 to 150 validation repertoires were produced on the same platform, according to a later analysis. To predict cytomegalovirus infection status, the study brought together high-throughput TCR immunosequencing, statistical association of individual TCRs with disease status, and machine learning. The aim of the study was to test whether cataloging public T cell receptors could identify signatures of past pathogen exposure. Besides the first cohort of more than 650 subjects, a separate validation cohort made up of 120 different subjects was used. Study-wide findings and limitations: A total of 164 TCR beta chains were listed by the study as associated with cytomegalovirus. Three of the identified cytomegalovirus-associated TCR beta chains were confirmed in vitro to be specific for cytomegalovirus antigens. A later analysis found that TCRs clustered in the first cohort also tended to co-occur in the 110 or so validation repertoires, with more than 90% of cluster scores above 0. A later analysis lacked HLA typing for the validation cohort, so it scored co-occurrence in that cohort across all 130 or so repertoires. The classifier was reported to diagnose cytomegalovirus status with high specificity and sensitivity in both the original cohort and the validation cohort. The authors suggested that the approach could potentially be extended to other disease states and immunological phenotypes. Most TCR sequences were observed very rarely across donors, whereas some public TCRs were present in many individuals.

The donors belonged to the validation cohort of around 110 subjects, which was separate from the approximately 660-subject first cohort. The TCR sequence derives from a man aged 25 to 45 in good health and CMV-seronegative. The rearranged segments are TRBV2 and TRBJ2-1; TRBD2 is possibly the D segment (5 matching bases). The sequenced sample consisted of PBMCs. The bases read TGTGCCAGCAGCGGGAATACTGGCAATGAGCAGTTCTTC. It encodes CASSGNTGNEQFF.